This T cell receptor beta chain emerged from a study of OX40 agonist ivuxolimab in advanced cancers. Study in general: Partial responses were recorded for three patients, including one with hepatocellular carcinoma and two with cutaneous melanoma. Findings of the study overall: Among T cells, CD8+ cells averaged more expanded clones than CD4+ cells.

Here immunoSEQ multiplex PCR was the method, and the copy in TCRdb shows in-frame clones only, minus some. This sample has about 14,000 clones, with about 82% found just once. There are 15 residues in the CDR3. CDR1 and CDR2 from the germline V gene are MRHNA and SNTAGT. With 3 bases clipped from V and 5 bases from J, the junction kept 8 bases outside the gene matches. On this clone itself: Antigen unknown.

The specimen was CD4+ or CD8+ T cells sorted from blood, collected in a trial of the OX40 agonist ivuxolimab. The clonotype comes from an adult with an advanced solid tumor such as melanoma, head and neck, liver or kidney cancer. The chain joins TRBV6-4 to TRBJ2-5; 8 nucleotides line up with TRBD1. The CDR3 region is CASSEMGQAWETQYF. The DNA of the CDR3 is TGTGCCAGCAGTGAAATGGGACAGGCCTGGGAGACCCAGTACTTC.